A single sample gave rise to the 5 T cell receptor beta chains below, sequenced in a study of human T cells and chemical hapten exposure. Via MiXCR, TCRdb re-called the RACE reads, giving one row per CDR3 protein. The sample lists 330,000 or so distinct CDR3 sequences, around 6% occurring once. The time point was: patch test 2, 6 weeks after DPC sensitization. Treatment reported: therapeutic diphenylcyclopropenone sensitization with weekly scalp DPC. The sample was whole blood, taken in connection with sensitization to the hapten diphenylcyclopropenone (DPC). Source of these receptors: a woman aged 18-29 years with alopecia areata. Some clones in this sample may be carry-over from other donors' samples.

Many counts were recorded for this clonotype. The CDR3 protein is CASSSLTGVNTEAFF. In DNA, the CDR3 is TGTGCCAGCAGTTCTCTAACAGGGGTGAACACTGAAGCTTTCTTT. This chain joins TRBV6-5 and TRBJ1-1; 7 bases are shared with TRBD1. Unmatched junction bases numbered 5, after V lost 4 bases and J lost 0 bases. The CDR3 runs to 15 residues. Germline V CDR1 and CDR2: MNHEY, SVGAGI.

The J gene is TRBJ2-7, the V gene TRBV6-2 or TRBV6-3; D is uncertain. Germline V lookup: CDR1 MNHEY, CDR2 SVGEGT. Trimming left V 7 bases short and J 3 bases short, with 16 bases between. The CDR3 is made up of 14 amino acids. CDR3 region: CASTVVGMVYEQYF. The CDR3 region has the DNA TGTGCCAGCACTGTAGTTGGTATGGTCTACGAGCAGTACTTC.

The chain couples TRBV28 to TRBJ1-2; D call uncertain. Trimming pared 6 bases from V and 3 bases from J, leaving 11 bases between. The CDR3 runs to 13 residues. CDR1 is MDHEN, CDR2 SYDVKM, per germline. The CDR3 is CASSQQPYYGYTF. In DNA, the CDR3 is TGTGCCAGCAGCCAGCAGCCTTACTATGGCTACACCTTC.

The J gene is TRBJ2-1, the V gene TRBV20-1; 8 bases fit TRBD1. The CDR3 spans 15 residues. Per the germline V gene, CDR1 is DFQATT and CDR2 is SNEGSKA (reference sequence). With 1 base clipped from V and 3 bases from J, the junction kept 5 bases outside the gene matches. CDR3 loop: CSARARDRLYNEQFF. The CDR3 nucleotides are TGCAGTGCTAGAGCCCGGGACAGGCTCTACAATGAGCAGTTCTTC.

The rearrangement uses TRBV28 and TRBJ1-2; 7 bases are a match to TRBD1. Trimming took 11 bases from V and 6 from J; bases not matched to a gene: 24. The CDR3 spans 17 residues. Germline V gene data show CDR1 as MDHEN and CDR2 as SYDVKM. DNA for the CDR3: TGTGCCTCCCTATTATTACTCTCCGGGACAGAAAAAGATGGCTACACCTTC. Amino acids: CASLLLLSGTEKDGYTF.